A selection of T cell receptor beta chains follows, all from one sample in a study of blood T cell repertoires in COVID-19. This table comes from immunoSEQ multiplex PCR, and its TCRdb copy is limited to in-frame clones, with some not included. The repertoire holds 250,000 to 300,000 clones, with roughly 80% as singletons. The material sequenced was PBMCs or T cells enriched from blood (not recorded which). The receptors shown here come from a middle-aged man who had been exposed to COVID-19. Each CDR3 is given with its conserved first and last residue.

TRBV7-9	TRBJ2-3	CASSLALGADTQYF
TRBV5-1	TRBJ2-7	CASSLILAGGGEQYF
TRBV5-1	TRBJ1-4	CASRQGISNEKLFF
TRBV4-1	TRBJ1-1	CASSSGRQGMNTEAFF
TRBV9	TRBJ1-3	CASSVWGPGDLSGNTIYF
TRBV6-5	TRBJ2-1	CASSRDSLPYNEQFF
TRBV29-1	TRBJ1-1	CSVSGGAITEAFF
TRBV4-1	TRBJ2-1	CASSQTTVNEQFF
TRBV6-5	TRBJ1-5	CASSFRDQPQHF
TRBV12-3/TRBV12-4	TRBJ1-1	CASTPGGNEAFF
TRBV6-1	TRBJ2-6	CASSDGSAWANVLTF
TRBV19	TRBJ2-6	CASSIGSGMYSGANVLTF
TRBV7-8	TRBJ1-1	CASSLMMGGEAFF
TRBV5-4	TRBJ2-7	CASRSGALDDTYEQYF